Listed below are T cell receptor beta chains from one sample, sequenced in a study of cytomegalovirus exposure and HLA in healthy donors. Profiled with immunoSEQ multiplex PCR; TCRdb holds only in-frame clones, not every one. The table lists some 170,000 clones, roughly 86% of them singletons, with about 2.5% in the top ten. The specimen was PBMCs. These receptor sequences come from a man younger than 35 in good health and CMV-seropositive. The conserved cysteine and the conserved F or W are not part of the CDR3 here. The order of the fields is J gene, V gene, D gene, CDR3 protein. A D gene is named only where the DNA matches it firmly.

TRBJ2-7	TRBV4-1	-	ASSQENRGEQY
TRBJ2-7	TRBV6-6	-	ASSYFDEQY
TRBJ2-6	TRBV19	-	ASSASSGANVLT
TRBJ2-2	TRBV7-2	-	ASTPFGVATGELF
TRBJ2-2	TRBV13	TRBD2	ATHVAGVDTGELF
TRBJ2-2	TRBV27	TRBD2	ASSFLTSGNTGELF
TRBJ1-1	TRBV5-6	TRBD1	ASSHGTGNTEAF
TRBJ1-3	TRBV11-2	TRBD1	ASSTGSGQGAGNTIY
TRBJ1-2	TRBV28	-	ASSGRRDGYT
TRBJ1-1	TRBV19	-	ASSPSWTATEAF
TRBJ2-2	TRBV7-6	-	ASQPPGAPTGELF
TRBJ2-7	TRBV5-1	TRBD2	ASSMGTSGTYEQY
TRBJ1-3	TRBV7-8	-	ASSLSGKGTIY
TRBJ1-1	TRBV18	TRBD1	ASSPNRGPNTEAF
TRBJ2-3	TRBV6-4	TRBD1	ASSDSTGGADTQY
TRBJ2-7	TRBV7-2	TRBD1	ASSLGTGSYEQY
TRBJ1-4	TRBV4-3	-	ASSQDGPGNEKLF
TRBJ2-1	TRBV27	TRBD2	ASSQALLTSGGLNEQF
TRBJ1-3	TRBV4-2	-	ASSQEGLVWRDSGNTIY
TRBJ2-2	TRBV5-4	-	ASSGAGGVTGELF
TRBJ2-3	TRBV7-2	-	ASSLAGSVSQY
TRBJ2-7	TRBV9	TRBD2	ASSVGTSGYEQY
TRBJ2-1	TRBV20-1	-	SETAYNEQF